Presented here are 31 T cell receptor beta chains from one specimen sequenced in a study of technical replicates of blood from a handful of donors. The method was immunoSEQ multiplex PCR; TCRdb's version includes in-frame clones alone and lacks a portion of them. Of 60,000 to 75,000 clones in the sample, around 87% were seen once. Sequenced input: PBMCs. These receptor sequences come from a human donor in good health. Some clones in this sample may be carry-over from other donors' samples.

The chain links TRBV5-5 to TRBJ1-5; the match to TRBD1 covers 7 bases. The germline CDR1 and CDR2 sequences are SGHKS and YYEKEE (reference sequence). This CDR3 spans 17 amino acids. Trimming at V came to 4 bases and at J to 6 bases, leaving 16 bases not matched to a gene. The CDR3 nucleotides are TGTGCCAGCAGCCCGACCCCAGACAGGGTTCGGCGTCAGCCCCAGCATTTT. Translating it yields CASSPTPDRVRRQPQHF.

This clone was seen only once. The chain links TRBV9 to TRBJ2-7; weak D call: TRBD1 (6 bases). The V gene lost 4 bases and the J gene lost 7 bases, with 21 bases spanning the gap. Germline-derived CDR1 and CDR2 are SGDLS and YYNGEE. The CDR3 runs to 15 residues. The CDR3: CASSPLNAGVGEQYF. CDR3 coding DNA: TGTGCCAGCAGCCCCCTTAACGCAGGGGTTGGAGAGCAGTACTTC.

The CDR3 loop reads CASSEPPGGNSPLHF. DNA of the CDR3: TGTGCCAGCAGCGAGCCCCCCGGAGGGAATTCACCCCTCCACTTT. The gene calls are TRBV9 and TRBJ1-6; D is unresolved. Germline-derived CDR1 and CDR2 are SGDLS and YYNGEE. V was shortened by 3 bases and J by 7 bases, with 14 bases between the two germline ends. The CDR3 length is 15 residues.

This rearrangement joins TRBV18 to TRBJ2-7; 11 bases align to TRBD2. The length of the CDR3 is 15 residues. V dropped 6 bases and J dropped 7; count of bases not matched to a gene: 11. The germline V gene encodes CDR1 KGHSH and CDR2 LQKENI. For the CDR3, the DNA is TGTGCCAGCTCGTATAGCGGGAGGGCCTTGGGGGAGCAGTACTTC. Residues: CASSYSGRALGEQYF.

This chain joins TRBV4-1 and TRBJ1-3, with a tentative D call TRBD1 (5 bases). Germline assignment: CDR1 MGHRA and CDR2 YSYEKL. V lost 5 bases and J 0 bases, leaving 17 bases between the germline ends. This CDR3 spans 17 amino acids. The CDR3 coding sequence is TGCGCCAGCAGCTTCAGGGTGGAGAAAAACTCTGGAAACACCATATATTTT. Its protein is CASSFRVEKNSGNTIYF.

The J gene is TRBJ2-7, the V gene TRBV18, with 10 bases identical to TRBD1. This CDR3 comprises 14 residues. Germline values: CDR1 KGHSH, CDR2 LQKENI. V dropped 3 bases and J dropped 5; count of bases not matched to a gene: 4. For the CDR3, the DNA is TGTGCCAGCTCACCGATCGGGACAGGGGACGAGCAGTACTTC. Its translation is CASSPIGTGDEQYF.

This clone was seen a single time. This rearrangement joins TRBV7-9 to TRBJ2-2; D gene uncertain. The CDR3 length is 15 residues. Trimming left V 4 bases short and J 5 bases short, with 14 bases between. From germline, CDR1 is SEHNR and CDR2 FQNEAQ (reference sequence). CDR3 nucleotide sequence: TGTGCCAGCAGCTCCAGACTCCTCGGGACCGGGGAGCTGTTTTTT. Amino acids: CASSSRLLGTGELFF.

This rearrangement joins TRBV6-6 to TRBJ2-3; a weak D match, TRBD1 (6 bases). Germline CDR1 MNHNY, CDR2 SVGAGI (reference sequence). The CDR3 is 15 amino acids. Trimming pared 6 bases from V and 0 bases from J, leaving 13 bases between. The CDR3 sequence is CASRTWDTSTDTQYF. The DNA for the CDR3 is TGTGCCAGCAGGACATGGGACACTAGCACAGATACGCAGTATTTT.

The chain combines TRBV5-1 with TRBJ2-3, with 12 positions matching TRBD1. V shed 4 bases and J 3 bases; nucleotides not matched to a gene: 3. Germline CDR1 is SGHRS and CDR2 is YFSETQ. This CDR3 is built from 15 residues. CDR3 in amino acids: CASSPGQGATDTQYF. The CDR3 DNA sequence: TGCGCCAGCAGCCCGGGACAGGGGGCAACAGATACGCAGTATTTT.

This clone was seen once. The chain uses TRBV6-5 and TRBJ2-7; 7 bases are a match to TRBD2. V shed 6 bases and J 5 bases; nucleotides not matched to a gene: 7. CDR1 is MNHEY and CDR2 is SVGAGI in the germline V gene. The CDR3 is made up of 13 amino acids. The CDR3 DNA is TGTGCCAGCAGCCTCCGTGGGGGGGACGAGCAGTACTTC. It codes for CASSLRGGDEQYF.

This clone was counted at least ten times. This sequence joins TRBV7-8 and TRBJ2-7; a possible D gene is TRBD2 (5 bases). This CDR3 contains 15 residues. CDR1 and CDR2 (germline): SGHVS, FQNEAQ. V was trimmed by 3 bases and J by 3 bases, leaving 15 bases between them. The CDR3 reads CASSFSDKRNYEQYF. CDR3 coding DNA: TGTGCCAGCAGCTTCTCGGATAAGCGGAACTACGAGCAGTACTTC.

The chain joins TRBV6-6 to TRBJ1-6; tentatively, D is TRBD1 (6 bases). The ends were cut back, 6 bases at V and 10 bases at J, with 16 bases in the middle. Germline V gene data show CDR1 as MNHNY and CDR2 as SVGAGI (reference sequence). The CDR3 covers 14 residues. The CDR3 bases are TGTGCCAGCAGCCCTACAGGGATCGGGTCACCCCTCCACTTT. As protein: CASSPTGIGSPLHF.

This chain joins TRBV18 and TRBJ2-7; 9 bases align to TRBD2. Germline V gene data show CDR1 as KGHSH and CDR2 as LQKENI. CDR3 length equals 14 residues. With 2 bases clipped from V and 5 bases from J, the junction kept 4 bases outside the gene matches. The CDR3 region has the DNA TGTGCCAGCTCACCAGGTTCTAGCGGGAACGAGCAGTACTTC. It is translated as CASSPGSSGNEQYF.

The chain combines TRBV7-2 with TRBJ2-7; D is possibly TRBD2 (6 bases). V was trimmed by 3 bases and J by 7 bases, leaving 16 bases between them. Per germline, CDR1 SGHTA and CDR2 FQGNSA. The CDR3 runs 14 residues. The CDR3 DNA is TGTGCCAGCAGCTTGGGTGGCGGGGCTGGTGAGCAGTACTTC. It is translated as CASSLGGGAGEQYF.

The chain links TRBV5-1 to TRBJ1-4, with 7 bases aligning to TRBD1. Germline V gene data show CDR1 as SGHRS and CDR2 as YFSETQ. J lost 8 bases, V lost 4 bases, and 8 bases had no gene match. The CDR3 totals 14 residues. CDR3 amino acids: CASSLTGMKEKLFF. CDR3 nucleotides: TGCGCCAGCAGCCTGACAGGGATGAAAGAAAAACTGTTTTTT.

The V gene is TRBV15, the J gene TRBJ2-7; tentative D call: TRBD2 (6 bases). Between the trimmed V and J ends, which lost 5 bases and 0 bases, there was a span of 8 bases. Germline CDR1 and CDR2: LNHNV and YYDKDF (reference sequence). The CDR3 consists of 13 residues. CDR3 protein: CATSPGVSYEQYF. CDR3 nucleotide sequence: TGTGCCACCAGCCCGGGGGTCTCCTACGAGCAGTACTTC.

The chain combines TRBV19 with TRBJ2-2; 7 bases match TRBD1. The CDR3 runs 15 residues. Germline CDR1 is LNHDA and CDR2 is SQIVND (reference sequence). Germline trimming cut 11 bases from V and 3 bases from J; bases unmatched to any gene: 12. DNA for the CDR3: TGTGCCTCCACGACAGGGTGGAAACACACCGGGGAGCTGTTTTTT. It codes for CASTTGWKHTGELFF.

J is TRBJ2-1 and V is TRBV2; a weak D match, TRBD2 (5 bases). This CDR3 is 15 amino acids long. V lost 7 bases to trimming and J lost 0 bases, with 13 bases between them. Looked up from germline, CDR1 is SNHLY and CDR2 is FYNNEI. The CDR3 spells CASMEEISSYNEQFF. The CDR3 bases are TGTGCCAGCATGGAGGAAATCAGCTCCTACAATGAGCAGTTCTTC.

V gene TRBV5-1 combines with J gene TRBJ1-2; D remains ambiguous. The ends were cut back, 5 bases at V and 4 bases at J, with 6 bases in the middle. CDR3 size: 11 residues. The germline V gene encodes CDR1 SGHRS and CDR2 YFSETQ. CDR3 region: CASSPGYGYTF. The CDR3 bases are TGCGCCAGCAGTCCGGGCTATGGCTACACCTTC.

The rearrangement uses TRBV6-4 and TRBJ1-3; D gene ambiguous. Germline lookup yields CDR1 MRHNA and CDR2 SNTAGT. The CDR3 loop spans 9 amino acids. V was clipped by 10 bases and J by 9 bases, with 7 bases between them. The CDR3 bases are TGTGCCAAGCCTAGCACCATATATTTT. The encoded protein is CAKPSTIYF.

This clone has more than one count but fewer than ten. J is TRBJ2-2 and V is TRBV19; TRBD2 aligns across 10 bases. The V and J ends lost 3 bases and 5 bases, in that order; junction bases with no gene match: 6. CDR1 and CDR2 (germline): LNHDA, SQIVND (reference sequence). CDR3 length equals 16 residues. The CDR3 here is CASSIWTSGSTGELFF. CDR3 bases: TGTGCCAGTAGTATCTGGACTAGCGGATCTACCGGGGAGCTGTTTTTT.

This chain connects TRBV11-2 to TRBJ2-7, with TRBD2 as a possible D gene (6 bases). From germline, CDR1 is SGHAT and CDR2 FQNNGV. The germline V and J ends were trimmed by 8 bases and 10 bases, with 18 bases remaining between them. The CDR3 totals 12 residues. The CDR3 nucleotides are TGTGCCAGCGGACTATTAGGAGCTGCTCAGTACTTC. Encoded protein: CASGLLGAAQYF.

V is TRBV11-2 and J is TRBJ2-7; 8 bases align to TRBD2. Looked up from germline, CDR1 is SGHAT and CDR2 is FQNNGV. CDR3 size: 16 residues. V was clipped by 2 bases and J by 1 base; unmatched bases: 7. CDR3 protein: CASSLWVGLASYEQYF. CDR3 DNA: TGTGCCAGCAGCTTATGGGTCGGACTAGCATCCTACGAGCAGTACTTC.

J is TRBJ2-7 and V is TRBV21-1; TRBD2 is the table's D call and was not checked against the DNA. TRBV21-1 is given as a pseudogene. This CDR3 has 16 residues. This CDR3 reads CASSNSSGSGLDEQYF. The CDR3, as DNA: TGTGCCAGCAGCAACTCTAGCGGGAGTGGATTGGACGAGCAGTACTTC.

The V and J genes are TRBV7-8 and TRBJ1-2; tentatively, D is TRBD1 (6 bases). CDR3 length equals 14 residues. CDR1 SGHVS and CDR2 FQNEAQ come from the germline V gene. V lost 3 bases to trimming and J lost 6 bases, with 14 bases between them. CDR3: CASSLGAQWDGYTF. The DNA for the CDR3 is TGTGCCAGCAGCTTGGGGGCCCAATGGGATGGCTACACCTTC.

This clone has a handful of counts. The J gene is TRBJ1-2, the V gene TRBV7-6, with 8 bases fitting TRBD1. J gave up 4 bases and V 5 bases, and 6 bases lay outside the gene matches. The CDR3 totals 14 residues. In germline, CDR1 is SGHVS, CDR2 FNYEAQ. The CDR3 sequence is CASSPEDRGYGYTF. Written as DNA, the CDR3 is TGTGCCAGCAGCCCTGAAGACAGGGGCTATGGCTACACCTTC.

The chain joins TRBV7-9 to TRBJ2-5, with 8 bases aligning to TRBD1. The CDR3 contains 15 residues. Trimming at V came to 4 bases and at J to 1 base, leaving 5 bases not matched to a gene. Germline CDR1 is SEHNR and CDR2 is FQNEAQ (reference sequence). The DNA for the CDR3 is TGTGCCAGCAGCTCCTCTGGACAGGGCCAAGAGACCCAGTACTTC. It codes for CASSSSGQGQETQYF.

Here the CDR3 reads CASSGPGLSSYNEQFF. CDR3 DNA sequence: TGTGCCAGCAGTGGGCCGGGTCTAAGCTCCTACAATGAGCAGTTCTTC. This chain uses TRBV25-1 with TRBJ2-1; no reliable D call. The CDR3 is made up of 16 amino acids. The germline gives CDR1 MGHDK, CDR2 SYGVNS. Trimming took 4 bases from V and 0 from J, leaving 13 bases between them.

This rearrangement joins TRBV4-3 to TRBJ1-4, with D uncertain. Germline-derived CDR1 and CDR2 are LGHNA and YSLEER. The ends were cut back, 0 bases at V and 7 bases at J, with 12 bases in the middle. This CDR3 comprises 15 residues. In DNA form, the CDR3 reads TGCGCCAGCAGCCAAGATCGGGCTGCGGGTGAAAAACTGTTTTTT. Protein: CASSQDRAAGEKLFF.

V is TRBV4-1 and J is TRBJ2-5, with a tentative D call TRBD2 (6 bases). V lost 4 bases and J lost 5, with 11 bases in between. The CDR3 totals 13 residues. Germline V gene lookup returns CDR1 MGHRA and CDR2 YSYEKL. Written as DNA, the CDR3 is TGCGCCAGCAGCCGACTAGGAGGGGAGACCCAGTACTTC. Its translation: CASSRLGGETQYF.

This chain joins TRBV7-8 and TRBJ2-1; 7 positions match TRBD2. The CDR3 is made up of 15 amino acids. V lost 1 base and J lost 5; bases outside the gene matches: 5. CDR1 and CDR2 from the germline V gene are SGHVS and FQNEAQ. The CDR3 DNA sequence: TGTGCCAGCAGCTTAGTGGGGGGGGGACACAATGAGCAGTTCTTC. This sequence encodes CASSLVGGGHNEQFF.